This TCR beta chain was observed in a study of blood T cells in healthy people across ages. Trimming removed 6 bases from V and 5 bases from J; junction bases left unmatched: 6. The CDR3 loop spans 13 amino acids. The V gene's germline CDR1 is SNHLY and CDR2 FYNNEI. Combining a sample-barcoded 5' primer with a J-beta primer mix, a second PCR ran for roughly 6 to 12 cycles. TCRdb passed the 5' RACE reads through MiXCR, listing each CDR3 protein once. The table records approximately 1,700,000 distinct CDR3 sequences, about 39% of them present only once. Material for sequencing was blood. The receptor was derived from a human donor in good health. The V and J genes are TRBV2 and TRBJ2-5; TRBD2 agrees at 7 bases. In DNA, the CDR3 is TGTGCCAGCAGAAGAGGGAGGGAGGAGACCCAGTACTTC. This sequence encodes CASRRGREETQYF. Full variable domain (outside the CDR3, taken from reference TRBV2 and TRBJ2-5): EPEVTQTPSHQVTQMGQEVILRCVPISNHLYFYWYRQILGQKVEFLVSFYNNEISEKSEIFDDQFSVERPDGSNFTLKIRSTKLEDSAMYFCASRRGREETQYFGPGTRLLVL.